A single sample gave rise to the 21 T cell receptor beta chains below, sequenced in a study of T cell changes during pregnancy in multiple sclerosis. The data were produced by immunoSEQ multiplex PCR, yet TCRdb's version contains in-frame clones alone and is incomplete. This table has tens of thousands of clones, around 92% appearing once. Specimen: CD4+ T cells from peripheral blood mononuclear cells, collected in the third trimester of pregnancy. These receptors came from a female donor with multiple sclerosis, enrolled in a pregnancy study.

For the CDR3, the DNA is TGTGCCAGCAGCCCCGGACAGGGACATGGCTACACCTTC. Amino acid sequence: CASSPGQGHGYTF. The V call is TRBV7-6, the J call TRBJ1-2; 8 nucleotides agree with TRBD1. The V gene's germline CDR1 is SGHVS and CDR2 FNYEAQ. V was pared by 5 bases and J by 6 bases, with 5 bases of the junction left unmatched. This CDR3 spans 13 amino acids.

CDR3 in amino acids: CASSQLPGLTSEQYF. The DNA for the CDR3 is TGCGCCAGCAGCCAACTTCCGGGGTTAACCTCCGAGCAGTACTTC. The chain uses TRBV4-3 and TRBJ2-7, with D possibly matching TRBD2 (5 bases). The CDR3 is 15 residues long. The germline gives CDR1 LGHNA, CDR2 YSLEER. Trimming removed 2 bases at V and 6 bases at J, with 17 bases between.

The chain is built from TRBV6-5 and TRBJ2-2; D unresolved. CDR1 and CDR2 (germline): MNHEY, SVGAGI. V lost 6 bases to trimming and J lost 6 bases, with 11 bases between them. CDR3 length: 13 residues. CDR3 in amino acids: CASSPTMAGELFF. The CDR3 DNA is TGTGCCAGCAGCCCCACTATGGCCGGGGAGCTGTTTTTT.

CDR3: CAWRPQGAGGYTF. The CDR3, as DNA: TGTGCCTGGAGGCCGCAGGGGGCGGGTGGCTACACCTTC. This chain uses TRBV30 with TRBJ1-2, with 8 bases matching TRBD1. Trimming at V came to 3 bases and at J to 7 bases, leaving 7 bases not matched to a gene. Germline CDR1 is GTSNPN and CDR2 is SVGIG (reference sequence). The CDR3 extends over 13 amino acids.

This chain links TRBV21-1 with TRBJ2-7; the table names TRBD1, a call not compared with the DNA. TRBV21-1 is marked as a pseudogene. The CDR3 extends over 16 amino acids. The chain's CDR3 is CASSMNRTPFSYEQYF. As DNA, the CDR3 is TGTGCCAGCAGCATGAATAGGACACCCTTCTCCTACGAGCAGTACTTC.

This chain joins TRBV28 and TRBJ2-1; D uncertain. CDR1 and CDR2 (germline): MDHEN, SYDVKM. V was cut by 3 bases and J by 1 base, with 10 bases left in between. The CDR3 loop spans 15 amino acids. The CDR3 region has the DNA TGTGCCAGCAGTTTCGGCGGAACTTCCTACAATGAGCAGTTCTTC. Its translation is CASSFGGTSYNEQFF.

The J gene is TRBJ1-5, the V gene TRBV28; 7 positions match TRBD1. The germline gives CDR1 MDHEN, CDR2 SYDVKM. V lost 1 base, J lost 2 bases, and 2 bases stayed unmatched. CDR3 length: 15 amino acids. The CDR3 nucleotides read TGTGCCAGCAGTTTATCAGGGGGAGGCAATCAGCCCCAGCATTTT. This gives the protein CASSLSGGGNQPQHF.

V is TRBV5-1 and J is TRBJ2-1; 8 bases are a match to TRBD2. V shed 0 bases and J 10 bases; nucleotides not matched to a gene: 9. There are 15 residues in the CDR3. Germline V CDR1 and CDR2: SGHRS, YFSETQ. The CDR3 protein is CASSLALNSGNEQFF. The CDR3 region has the DNA TGCGCCAGCAGCTTGGCCTTGAATAGCGGGAACGAGCAGTTCTTC.

This clone was found once. This rearrangement joins TRBV18 to TRBJ1-3, with D unclear. The germline gives CDR1 KGHSH, CDR2 LQKENI. Trimming removed 2 bases at V and 0 bases at J, with 8 bases between. This CDR3 has 15 amino acids. The CDR3 nucleotides are TGTGCCAGCTCACCAATACAGCACTCTGGAAACACCATATATTTT. Its translation is CASSPIQHSGNTIYF. Filled out from reference TRBV18 and TRBJ1-3, the complete variable domain reads NAGVMQNPRHLVRRRGQEARLRCSPMKGHSHVYWYRQLPEEGLKFMVYLQKENIIDESGMPKERFSAEFPKEGPSILRIQQVVRGDSAAYFCASSPIQHSGNTIYFGEGSWLTVV.

The chain employs TRBV9 and TRBJ2-7, with D unclear. The germline V gene has CDR1 SGDLS and CDR2 YYNGEE. CDR3 length: 12 residues. V was trimmed by 0 bases and J by 2 bases, leaving 3 bases between them. CDR3 in DNA: TGTGCCAGCAGCGTAGCAGCCTACGAGCAGTACTTC. Protein: CASSVAAYEQYF.

The V call is TRBV11-2, the J call TRBJ2-7; 8 bases agree with TRBD1. The CDR3 runs to 15 residues. Per germline, CDR1 SGHAT and CDR2 FQNNGV. The trim removed 0 bases at V and 4 bases at J, leaving 5 bases unmatched. The CDR3 spells CASSLEDRVRYEQYF. The CDR3 DNA reads as TGTGCCAGCAGCTTAGAGGACAGGGTCAGGTACGAGCAGTACTTC.

The chain is built from TRBV27 and TRBJ2-2, with 11 nucleotides matching TRBD1. Germline CDR1 reads MNHEY; CDR2 reads SMNVEV (reference sequence). The CDR3 runs 21 residues. The V segment lost 5 bases and the J segment 7 bases; nucleotides outside the gene matches: 24. CDR3 in DNA: TGTGCCAGCAGTCCCCCGGACAGGGGGCGGGGTACAAGGGCCTGGGTCGGGGAGCTGTTTTTT. It translates to CASSPPDRGRGTRAWVGELFF.

V is TRBV18 and J is TRBJ2-3; no clear D gene. V was cut by 4 bases and J by 2 bases, with 19 bases left in between. CDR1 is KGHSH and CDR2 is LQKENI in the germline V gene. This CDR3 is built from 17 residues. This CDR3 reads CASSLLPLTVFTDTQYF. The DNA of the CDR3 is TGTGCCAGCTCACTACTCCCACTTACAGTTTTCACAGATACGCAGTATTTT.

V is TRBV4-2 and J is TRBJ2-7, with 9 bases fitting TRBD2. In germline, CDR1 is LGHNA, CDR2 YNFKEQ. Unmatched junction bases numbered 5, after V lost 0 bases and J lost 2 bases. The CDR3 length is 16 residues. CDR3 protein: CASSQDRASGAYEQYF. The CDR3 DNA reads TGTGCCAGCAGCCAAGACAGGGCTAGCGGGGCCTACGAGCAGTACTTC.

This chain joins TRBV27 and TRBJ2-2, with TRBD2 matching over 9 bases. This CDR3 is 15 amino acids long. Germline V gene lookup returns CDR1 MNHEY and CDR2 SMNVEV (reference sequence). Trimming removed 4 bases from V and 6 bases from J; junction bases left unmatched: 6. The CDR3 protein is CASSSGLALAGELFF. The DNA of the CDR3 is TGTGCCAGCAGTTCCGGACTAGCGTTGGCCGGGGAGCTGTTTTTT.

This clone occurred a few times. The chain has TRBV9 and TRBJ2-3; TRBD2 matches at 9 bases. Germline CDR1 SGDLS, CDR2 YYNGEE. With V trimmed by 2 bases and J by 5 bases, 6 bases remained unmatched. The CDR3 has 15 residues. The CDR3 nucleotides are TGTGCCAGCAGCGTCTTAGCGGGAGCGGTAGATACGCAGTATTTT. Translating it yields CASSVLAGAVDTQYF.

The rearrangement joins TRBV6-1 to TRBJ1-4; 10 bases map to TRBD1. The germline gives CDR1 MNHNS, CDR2 SASEGT. V was clipped by 6 bases and J by 10 bases; unmatched bases: 8. This CDR3 is built from 14 residues. The CDR3 DNA follows: TGTGCCAGCAGGGACCGGGACAGGGGTGGAAAACTGTTTTTT. It specifies CASRDRDRGGKLFF.

The chain links TRBV5-8 to TRBJ2-1, with 10 bases that match TRBD1. The CDR3 length is 16 residues. V shed 2 bases and J 8 bases; nucleotides not matched to a gene: 10. The germline CDR1 and CDR2 sequences are SGHTS and YDEGEE. The CDR3 region is CASSFFRGQGNYEQFF. The CDR3 bases are TGTGCCAGCAGCTTTTTTCGGGGACAGGGGAATTATGAGCAGTTCTTC.

The V and J genes are TRBV28 and TRBJ2-1, with D perhaps TRBD2 (6 bases). The CDR3 is made up of 15 amino acids. Looked up from germline, CDR1 is MDHEN and CDR2 is SYDVKM. V shed 3 bases and J shed 3 bases, with 12 bases lying between them. DNA of the CDR3: TGTGCCAGCAGTTTGTCGGGAGTGAACTACAATGAGCAGTTCTTC. Amino acid sequence: CASSLSGVNYNEQFF.

The chain recombines TRBV6-1 with TRBJ2-1; the D is unclear. The germline V and J ends were trimmed by 9 bases and 10 bases, with 7 bases remaining between them. The CDR3 is 9 amino acids. Germline lookup yields CDR1 MNHNS and CDR2 SASEGT. This CDR3 is CASSWEQFF. The CDR3 region has the DNA TGTGCCAGTAGCTGGGAGCAGTTCTTC.

The chain combines TRBV6-1 with TRBJ1-1, with D unclear. Germline CDR1 MNHNS, CDR2 SASEGT. The CDR3 consists of 15 residues. V shed 0 bases and J shed 0 bases, with 8 bases lying between them. CDR3 nucleotide sequence: TGTGCCAGCAGTGAAGCTGGGCGACTGAACACTGAAGCTTTCTTT. Amino acids: CASSEAGRLNTEAFF.